This T cell receptor beta chain was recovered during a study of chemoradiotherapy in HPV16-positive cancers. Data came from immunoSEQ multiplex PCR; TCRdb stores just in-frame clones and leaves some out. The top ten hold more than 6.5% of the sample, which has about 8,000 clones, roughly 79% seen once. Germline lookup yields CDR1 GTSNPN and CDR2 SVGIG (reference sequence). This CDR3 is built from 15 residues. Losses at the gene ends were 4 bases for V and 7 bases for J; bases not matched to a gene: 14. This TCR came from a human donor with HPV-associated anogenital cancer. V gene TRBV30 combines with J gene TRBJ1-1; TRBD1 aligns across 8 bases. Sample collection was performed from a patient who underwent chemoradiotherapy. DNA of the CDR3: TGTGCCTGGATCGCTCCATGGCAGGGGGCTGGTGAAGCTTTCTTT. This sequence encodes CAWIAPWQGAGEAFF.